Only one count was recorded for the clone carrying this T cell receptor (beta chain). Its antigen is unknown. Peripheral blood was drawn, 7.5 to 10 milliliters per donor. This sample is drawn from a study of blood T cells in healthy people across ages. Findings and limits, study-wide: Strong correlation existed between TCR beta diversity and naive T cell percentage. Compared with aged donors, long-lived donors showed fewer expanded clones, suggesting selection.

A J-beta primer mix and a sample-barcoded 5' primer were used in a second PCR of about 6 to 12 cycles. Each cDNA molecule was tagged by a template-switch adaptor with 12 random nucleotides. Via MiXCR, TCRdb re-called the 5' RACE reads, giving one row per CDR3 protein. The table records 1.5 million to 2 million distinct CDR3 sequences, approximately 32% of them present only once. The clonotype comes from a woman aged 25 to 39 in good health. The source material was blood.

CDR3 DNA: TGTGCCAGCAGTGAAGCAAGCGGAATCTACGAGCAGTACTTC. Amino acid sequence: CASSEASGIYEQYF. V usage is TRBV6-1 and J usage is TRBJ2-7; D possibly corresponds to TRBD2 (5 bases). V was shortened by 0 bases and J by 3 bases, with 9 bases between the two germline ends. CDR1 is MNHNS, CDR2 SASEGT, per germline. The CDR3 consists of 14 residues.